The 28 T cell receptor beta chains presented below share a single source sample, sequenced in a study of blood T cells in healthy people across ages. Alongside a J-beta primer mix, a sample-barcoded 5' primer served in a second PCR lasting about 7 to 11 cycles. TCRdb redid the calling of the 5' RACE reads with MiXCR, one entry per CDR3 protein. This table has around 1,100,000 distinct CDR3 sequences, less than 45% appearing once. The sample taken for sequencing was blood. The receptors shown here come from a man between 18 and 35 years old in good health.

Of note for this clonotype: One end of the junction varies from germline; a read error may be responsible. This rearrangement joins TRBV4-1 to TRBJ1-2; no clear D gene. The CDR3 has 14 amino acids. Germline V gene lookup returns CDR1 MGHRA and CDR2 YSYEKL. This chain's CDR3 is CASNQDTANYGYTF. In nucleotides, the CDR3 is TGCGCCAGCAACCAAGATACGGCGAACTATGGCTACACCTTC.

This clonotype has more than one count but fewer than ten. The genes are TRBV14 and TRBJ1-2; a possible D gene is TRBD1 (6 bases). V gave up 4 bases and J gave up 0 bases, with 15 bases separating them. Per germline, CDR1 SGHDN and CDR2 FVKESK. This CDR3 is built from 16 residues. In DNA, the CDR3 is TGTGCCAGCAGCCCAACATGGGGGGCCGCTAACTATGGCTACACCTTC. Its translation is CASSPTWGAANYGYTF.

This clonotype was detected only a few times. The chain combines TRBV27 with TRBJ1-2; the D is unclear. Germline CDR1 reads MNHEY; CDR2 reads SMNVEV (reference sequence). This CDR3 comprises 13 residues. Trimming shortened V by 3 bases and J by 4 bases, and 9 bases separated the two germline ends. The CDR3 protein is CASSLFGSYGYTF. The CDR3 region has the DNA TGTGCCAGCAGTTTGTTTGGGAGCTATGGCTACACCTTC.

The genes are TRBV9 and TRBJ2-1; 11 bases align to TRBD2. CDR3 length equals 17 residues. CDR1 is SGDLS, CDR2 YYNGEE, per germline. V lost 3 bases to trimming and J lost 8 bases; unmatched junction nucleotides: 13. This CDR3 reads CASSAPHSGGAVDEQFF. In nucleotides, the CDR3 is TGTGCCAGCAGCGCCCCCCATAGCGGGGGGGCCGTAGATGAGCAGTTCTTC. The full variable domain, completed using reference TRBV9 and TRBJ2-1, is DSGVTQTPKHLITATGQRVTLRCSPRSGDLSVYWYQQSLDQGLQFLIQYYNGEERAKGNILERFSAQQFPDLHSELNLSSLELGDSALYFCASSAPHSGGAVDEQFFGPGTRLTVL.

The genes are TRBV6-5 and TRBJ1-4; weak D call: TRBD1 (5 bases). V was trimmed by 5 bases and J by 3 bases, leaving 16 bases between them. The germline V gene encodes CDR1 MNHEY and CDR2 SVGAGI. This CDR3 has 16 amino acids. The CDR3 DNA reads TGTGCCAGCAGTCCCTCCGTGGTAGGGGCTAATGAAAAACTGTTTTTT. Translation gives CASSPSVVGANEKLFF.

The table lists this clonotype with a few counts. This chain connects TRBV12-3 or TRBV12-4 to TRBJ1-2; D gene uncertain. Trimming pared 7 bases from V and 4 bases from J, leaving 19 bases between. The CDR3 loop spans 15 amino acids. The CDR3 reads CASTLYAGRVYGYTF. CDR3 DNA: TGTGCCAGCACCTTGTATGCGGGCCGCGTCTATGGCTACACCTTC.

The chain combines TRBV7-6 with TRBJ1-1; the match to TRBD1 covers 8 bases. The CDR3 has 15 residues. Germline V gene lookup returns CDR1 SGHVS and CDR2 FNYEAQ. J gave up 1 base and V 4 bases, and 5 bases lay outside the gene matches. CDR3 coding DNA: TGTGCCAGCAGCTACGGACAGGGCGGGAACACTGAAGCTTTCTTT. Its translation: CASSYGQGGNTEAFF.

This clonotype was counted at least ten times. The V call is TRBV12-3 or TRBV12-4, the J call TRBJ1-2; D unresolved. The length of the CDR3 is 15 residues. V lost 2 bases to trimming and J lost 0 bases, with 10 bases between them. The CDR3 spells CASSLTKVSNYGYTF. The CDR3 bases are TGTGCCAGCAGTTTAACTAAGGTTTCTAACTATGGCTACACCTTC.

This CDR3 is CASSHGAGTHSWDEQYF. In DNA, the CDR3 is TGCGCCAGCAGCCATGGCGCCGGGACACACTCCTGGGATGAGCAGTACTTC. This chain links TRBV4-1 with TRBJ2-5, with a tentative D call TRBD1 (6 bases). CDR3 length: 17 amino acids. Trimming removed 3 bases at V and 11 bases at J, with 28 bases between. The V gene's germline CDR1 is MGHRA and CDR2 YSYEKL.

The V and J genes are TRBV7-9 and TRBJ1-1, with D maybe TRBD1 (5 bases). The CDR3 extends over 12 amino acids. Germline CDR1 SEHNR, CDR2 FQNEAQ (reference sequence). V was clipped by 5 bases and J by 12 bases, with 16 bases between them. CDR3 amino acids: CASSAGRKGSFF. The CDR3 nucleotides read TGTGCCAGCAGCGCGGGACGGAAAGGGTCTTTCTTT.

This clonotype was seen at least ten times. The V and J genes are TRBV20-1 and TRBJ2-3, with 8 bases aligning to TRBD2. Trimming at V came to 5 bases and at J to 2 bases, leaving 12 bases not matched to a gene. The length of the CDR3 is 16 residues. Germline CDR1 and CDR2: DFQATT and SNEGSKA (reference sequence). The CDR3 protein is CSAPLAGGKITDTQYF. CDR3 DNA: TGCAGTGCTCCTTTGGCGGGGGGCAAAATCACAGATACGCAGTATTTT.

The V call is TRBV6-6, the J call TRBJ1-5; no reliable D call. CDR3 size: 15 residues. Germline V gene lookup returns CDR1 MNHNY and CDR2 SVGAGI (reference sequence). The V end lost 0 bases, the J end lost 3 bases, and 9 bases lay between the germline ends. The CDR3 here is CASSYSGDYNQPQHF. The CDR3 DNA reads TGTGCCAGCAGTTACTCCGGGGATTACAATCAGCCCCAGCATTTT.

Regarding this clonotype: A much larger clone differs by one base, so this may be a read error. The chain carries TRBV12-3 or TRBV12-4 and TRBJ2-3; D remains unclear. CDR3 length: 15 amino acids. The CDR3 sequence is CASSLAAPSTDTEYF. The CDR3 bases are TGTGCCAGCAGTTTGGCGGCCCCAAGCACAGATACGGAGTATTTT.

This clonotype was observed many times. This chain uses TRBV9 with TRBJ1-1; D gene uncertain. The germline gives CDR1 SGDLS, CDR2 YYNGEE. Trimming cost V 3 bases and J 2 bases, with 8 bases left between them. The CDR3 extends over 13 amino acids. CDR3 bases: TGTGCCAGCAGCGGAGGAGGCAACACTGAAGCTTTCTTT. It yields the protein CASSGGGNTEAFF.

This clonotype has only one observation. The chain joins TRBV9 to TRBJ2-2; D might be TRBD2 (7 bases). The CDR3 is made up of 15 amino acids. V shed 3 bases and J shed 6 bases, with 15 bases lying between them. CDR1 and CDR2 from the germline V gene are SGDLS and YYNGEE. The CDR3 DNA is TGTGCCAGCAGCGAAAAGGGAGGGACATCCGGGGAGCTGTTTTTT. It is translated as CASSEKGGTSGELFF.

V usage is TRBV7-9 and J usage is TRBJ1-3, with TRBD1 matching 7 bases. Germline lookup yields CDR1 SEHNR and CDR2 FQNEAQ (reference sequence). This CDR3 region has 16 residues. Trimming took 5 bases from V and 1 from J; bases not matched to a gene: 8. In DNA, the CDR3 is TGTGCCAGCAGCCCTTGGGGACAGACGTCTGGAAACACCATATATTTT. Encoded protein: CASSPWGQTSGNTIYF.

V and J are TRBV7-2 and TRBJ2-7, with 9 bases lining up with TRBD1. From germline, CDR1 is SGHTA and CDR2 FQGNSA. J was trimmed by 3 bases and V by 0 bases; bases with no gene match: 3. The CDR3 totals 15 residues. The CDR3 reads CASSLAGTGYYEQYF. CDR3 coding DNA: TGTGCCAGCAGCTTAGCGGGGACAGGGTACTACGAGCAGTACTTC.

This rearrangement joins TRBV10-3 to TRBJ2-3; D is possibly TRBD1 (6 bases). This CDR3 comprises 14 residues. Germline CDR1 ENHRY, CDR2 SYGVKD. The V and J ends lost 6 bases and 2 bases respectively, with 12 bases between them. The CDR3, as DNA: TGTGCCATCAGCCGGGACACCGCCACAGATACGCAGTATTTT. Protein product: CAISRDTATDTQYF.

This chain joins TRBV5-1 and TRBJ2-3; 7 bases fit TRBD1. CDR1 is SGHRS and CDR2 is YFSETQ in the germline V gene. This CDR3 spans 18 amino acids. Trimming removed 4 bases from V and 1 base from J; junction bases left unmatched: 15. The CDR3 sequence is CASSPRLSTGIGTDTQYF. The CDR3 DNA reads as TGCGCCAGCAGCCCAAGATTGTCGACAGGGATTGGCACAGATACGCAGTATTTT.

This clonotype was found a few times. This rearrangement joins TRBV6-6 to TRBJ2-7; unclear D gene. Germline lookup yields CDR1 MNHNY and CDR2 SVGAGI (reference sequence). Trimming left V 7 bases short and J 3 bases short, with 13 bases between. CDR3 length: 13 residues. Here the CDR3 DNA reads TGTGCCAGCACTCTGCAGAGTTACTACGAGCAGTACTTC. It translates to CASTLQSYYEQYF.

This clonotype has just a few counts. This chain uses TRBV10-3 with TRBJ1-5; D possibly corresponds to TRBD1 (5 bases). There are 17 residues in the CDR3. V lost 2 bases and J lost 1, with 15 bases in between. Germline values: CDR1 ENHRY, CDR2 SYGVKD. CDR3 amino acids: CAISERSGQLSNQPQHF. Here the CDR3 DNA reads TGTGCCATCAGTGAGAGGTCAGGGCAGTTAAGCAATCAGCCCCAGCATTTT.

This clonotype was picked up a small number of times. The chain carries TRBV28 and TRBJ1-5; D remains ambiguous. Trimming cost V 5 bases and J 8 bases, with 16 bases left between them. Germline CDR1 and CDR2: MDHEN and SYDVKM. The CDR3 consists of 14 residues. The CDR3 bases are TGTGCCAGCAGTCAAATCCCGATTTATAAGCCCCAGCATTTT. This sequence encodes CASSQIPIYKPQHF.

This clonotype was detected many times. V and J are TRBV3-1 and TRBJ2-7; the D is unclear. Trimming removed 0 bases from V and 1 base from J, with 10 bases in between. CDR1 is LGHDT, CDR2 YNNKEL, per germline (reference sequence). This CDR3 contains 15 residues. The CDR3 sequence is CASSQDPRNSYEQYF. The CDR3 coding sequence is TGTGCCAGCAGCCAAGACCCCAGGAATTCCTACGAGCAGTACTTC.

In its sample, this clonotype was seen once. The V and J genes are TRBV19 and TRBJ1-5; D uncertain. The CDR3 totals 12 residues. CDR1 and CDR2 from the germline V gene are LNHDA and SQIVND (reference sequence). V was clipped by 10 bases and J by 9 bases, with 16 bases between them. CDR3: CATGRPASPQHF. Here the CDR3 DNA reads TGTGCCACCGGGAGGCCCGCGTCGCCCCAGCATTTT.

This clonotype showed up just a few times. V usage is TRBV9 and J usage is TRBJ2-3; 8 nucleotides agree with TRBD2. Germline values: CDR1 SGDLS, CDR2 YYNGEE. The CDR3 is 15 residues long. Germline trimming cut 4 bases from V and 5 bases from J; bases unmatched to any gene: 9. CDR3 coding DNA: TGTGCCAGCAGCCAATTCCACCGGGGGGGAGATACGCAGTATTTT. Translation: CASSQFHRGGDTQYF.

This clonotype has just a few counts. The V and J genes are TRBV6-5 and TRBJ1-1; TRBD1 matches at 8 bases. The CDR3 runs to 11 residues. CDR1 and CDR2 from the germline V gene are MNHEY and SVGAGI. After removal of 5 bases from V and 11 bases from J, the junction contained 4 bases not matched to a gene. The CDR3 protein is CASSRQGLAFF. The CDR3 DNA follows: TGTGCCAGCAGTAGACAGGGGCTGGCTTTCTTT.

This clonotype appeared a few times. The chain links TRBV9 to TRBJ1-6; D might be TRBD1 (5 bases). Trimming cost V 0 bases and J 8 bases, with 12 bases left between them. The length of the CDR3 is 15 residues. Germline V gene lookup returns CDR1 SGDLS and CDR2 YYNGEE. Written as DNA, the CDR3 is TGTGCCAGCAGCGTAGCCGGGACCGAGGATTCACCCCTCCACTTT. It is translated as CASSVAGTEDSPLHF.

Concerning this clonotype: An end of the junction differs from the germline gene, which may be a read error. The CDR3 reads CANSYTYNEKLFF. The CDR3 coding sequence is TGTGCCAACAGTTATACGTATAATGAAAAACTGTTTTTT. The chain recombines TRBV12-3 or TRBV12-4 with TRBJ1-4; D remains unclear. The CDR3 consists of 13 residues.